Below are 24 T cell receptor beta chains sequenced from a single sample in a study of T cell responses to AZD1222 COVID-19 vaccine. The data were produced by immunoSEQ multiplex PCR, yet TCRdb's version contains in-frame clones alone and is incomplete. The sample contains 130,000 or so clones, 90% of which appear only once. The starting material was peripheral blood, obtained 28 days after the second dose of the MenACWY control vaccine. The receptor source for this set is an adult who received the MenACWY meningococcal vaccine as a control.

This clone was counted once. This chain connects TRBV6-2 or TRBV6-3 to TRBJ1-4, with 7 bases aligning to TRBD1. The CDR3 length is 18 residues. Per germline, CDR1 MNHEY and CDR2 SVGEGT. Germline trimming cut 6 bases from V and 0 bases from J; bases unmatched to any gene: 13. The CDR3 sequence: CASSPWGQSSATNEKLFF. The DNA of the CDR3 is TGTGCCAGCAGCCCTTGGGGACAGAGTAGTGCAACTAATGAAAAACTGTTTTTT.

CDR3 DNA sequence: TGTGCCAGCAGTTCCCGGGACAGGCACAATCAGCCCCAGCATTTT. Its translation is CASSSRDRHNQPQHF. The gene calls are TRBV28 and TRBJ1-5; 8 positions match TRBD1. The CDR3 length is 15 residues. Germline V gene lookup returns CDR1 MDHEN and CDR2 SYDVKM. The trim removed 4 bases at V and 3 bases at J, leaving 5 bases unmatched.

The V and J genes are TRBV7-9 and TRBJ1-1; no clear D. Deletions cut 0 bases from V and 3 bases from J, with 8 bases between. Germline V gene data show CDR1 as SEHNR and CDR2 as FQNEAQ (reference sequence). The CDR3 contains 14 residues. The chain's CDR3 is CASSLAYLYTEAFF. As DNA, the CDR3 is TGTGCCAGCAGCTTAGCGTACCTCTACACTGAAGCTTTCTTT.

The CDR3 nucleotides are TGTGCCAGCGCCCGTCGAAACACTGAAGCTTTCTTT. This gives the protein CASARRNTEAFF. V and J are TRBV19 and TRBJ1-1; D gene unclear. In germline, CDR1 is LNHDA, CDR2 SQIVND (reference sequence). The CDR3 totals 12 residues. V gave up 9 bases and J gave up 2 bases, with 10 bases separating them.

The chain joins TRBV27 to TRBJ2-3; 7 bases fit TRBD1. This CDR3 comprises 14 residues. Looked up from germline, CDR1 is MNHEY and CDR2 is SMNVEV (reference sequence). Trimming removed 6 bases from V and 3 bases from J; junction bases left unmatched: 6. As DNA, the CDR3 is TGTGCCAGCAGATTACAGGGGTGGACAGATACGCAGTATTTT. It codes for CASRLQGWTDTQYF.

The V and J genes are TRBV28 and TRBJ1-1, with D perhaps TRBD1 (5 bases). V lost 1 base, J lost 5 bases, and 11 bases lay in between. The CDR3 covers 14 residues. The germline V gene has CDR1 MDHEN and CDR2 SYDVKM. As DNA, the CDR3 is TGTGCCAGCAGTTTATTCCAGGGCGGGACTGAAGCTTTCTTT. This translates into CASSLFQGGTEAFF.

The V gene is TRBV27, the J gene TRBJ2-3, with TRBD2 identical over 7 bases. Germline assignment: CDR1 MNHEY and CDR2 SMNVEV (reference sequence). This CDR3 has 19 residues. V dropped 0 bases and J dropped 2; count of bases not matched to a gene: 14. The CDR3 sequence: CASSLSNLRAGRNTDTQYF. For the CDR3, the DNA is TGTGCCAGCAGTTTATCGAACCTTAGAGCGGGGAGGAACACAGATACGCAGTATTTT.

This clone was observed a few times. V and J are TRBV7-9 and TRBJ2-1, with 7 bases aligning to TRBD2. Trimming cost V 5 bases and J 8 bases; bases outside gene matches: 6. Germline CDR1 is SEHNR and CDR2 is FQNEAQ (reference sequence). The CDR3 length is 13 residues. CDR3 sequence (DNA): TGTGCCAGCAGCCCGCCAGCGGGACATGAGCAGTTCTTC. Encoded protein: CASSPPAGHEQFF.

The chain employs TRBV12-3 or TRBV12-4 and TRBJ2-1; D unclear. The CDR3 extends over 13 amino acids. Between the trimmed V and J ends, which lost 8 bases and 2 bases, there was a span of 10 bases. The CDR3 reads CASSFITYNEQFF. CDR3 sequence (DNA): TGTGCCAGCTCATTTATTACCTACAATGAGCAGTTCTTC.

V is TRBV18 and J is TRBJ1-4; TRBD1 is a possible D gene (6 bases). Deletions cut 5 bases from V and 5 bases from J, with 18 bases between. Germline assignment: CDR1 KGHSH and CDR2 LQKENI. The CDR3 runs 16 residues. The CDR3 loop reads CASSRNRQDLNEKLFF. The CDR3, as DNA: TGTGCCAGCTCAAGGAACAGACAGGACCTGAATGAAAAACTGTTTTTT.

The chain joins TRBV19 to TRBJ2-1, with a possible D match to TRBD1 (5 bases). The CDR3 consists of 17 residues. V lost 7 bases, J lost 3 bases, and 22 bases lay in between. Per germline, CDR1 LNHDA and CDR2 SQIVND (reference sequence). CDR3 residues: CASTPSRADRYYNEQFF. CDR3 in DNA: TGTGCCAGTACCCCCAGTCGGGCCGACAGATACTACAATGAGCAGTTCTTC.

The chain recombines TRBV7-9 with TRBJ2-6; the match to TRBD1 covers 8 bases. The CDR3 is 18 residues long. Losses at the gene ends were 2 bases for V and 0 bases for J; bases not matched to a gene: 6. Germline loops: CDR1 SEHNR, CDR2 FQNEAQ (reference sequence). The CDR3 loop reads CASSLPGTGHSGANVLTF. The CDR3 DNA reads as TGTGCCAGCAGCTTACCCGGGACAGGACACTCTGGGGCCAACGTCCTGACTTTC.

This clone was found once. The genes are TRBV30 and TRBJ2-3; the match to TRBD2 covers 7 bases. The CDR3 loop spans 15 amino acids. Germline V CDR1 and CDR2: GTSNPN, SVGIG (reference sequence). V lost 3 bases to trimming and J lost 0 bases; unmatched junction nucleotides: 6. CDR3 sequence reads: CAWRWASGSTDTQYF. The CDR3 DNA sequence: TGTGCCTGGAGGTGGGCTAGCGGAAGCACAGATACGCAGTATTTT.

This clone was detected only a few times. The CDR3 DNA is TGTGCCAGCAGTTTATCCGGGCAAGAGACCCAGTACTTC. Residues: CASSLSGQETQYF. The chain combines TRBV28 with TRBJ2-5; no definite D call. The V and J ends lost 1 base and 2 bases respectively, with 5 bases between them. In germline, CDR1 is MDHEN, CDR2 SYDVKM. This CDR3 region has 13 residues.

The chain combines TRBV28 with TRBJ2-7; tentative D call: TRBD1 (6 bases). The length of the CDR3 is 15 residues. Germline CDR1 reads MDHEN; CDR2 reads SYDVKM. V lost 4 bases to trimming and J lost 0 bases, with 13 bases between them. The CDR3 here is CASSYPGRGSYEQYF. Written as DNA, the CDR3 is TGTGCCAGCAGTTATCCGGGCAGGGGCTCCTACGAGCAGTACTTC.

CDR3 loop: CASSLPWGSGNTIYF. The CDR3 coding sequence is TGTGCCAGCAGTTTACCCTGGGGGTCCGGAAACACCATATATTTT. The chain uses TRBV28 and TRBJ1-3, with a tentative D call TRBD1 (5 bases). The CDR3 extends over 15 amino acids. Germline V CDR1 and CDR2: MDHEN, SYDVKM. V lost 2 bases and J lost 4, with 12 bases in between.

This clone occurred once. The V and J genes are TRBV4-1 and TRBJ2-1; 8 nucleotides align to TRBD2. This CDR3 comprises 17 residues. V gave up 7 bases and J gave up 8 bases; unmatched junction bases: 19. The germline V gene encodes CDR1 MGHRA and CDR2 YSYEKL. Here the CDR3 DNA reads TGCGCCAGCACCTCAAGATGGGAGAGCGGGAGTAGGTATGAGCAGTTCTTC. Translating it yields CASTSRWESGSRYEQFF.

The chain uses TRBV27 and TRBJ2-7; TRBD1 aligns across 10 bases. Germline lookup yields CDR1 MNHEY and CDR2 SMNVEV (reference sequence). The CDR3 covers 16 residues. After removal of 4 bases from V and 3 bases from J, the junction contained 9 bases not matched to a gene. The CDR3 DNA reads as TGTGCCAGCAGTTCAATTGACAGGGGGCGCTTCTACGAGCAGTACGTC. This sequence encodes CASSSIDRGRFYEQYV.

This chain uses TRBV11-3 with TRBJ2-3; TRBD2 matches 11 bases. Germline V gene data show CDR1 as SGHNT and CDR2 as YENEEA. V was pared by 6 bases and J by 7 bases, with 3 bases of the junction left unmatched. The CDR3 totals 13 residues. CDR3 protein: CASSTSGSYTQYF. CDR3 nucleotide sequence: TGTGCCAGCAGTACTAGCGGGAGCTATACGCAGTATTTT. The full variable domain, with the rest looked up from reference TRBV11-3 and TRBJ2-3, is EAGVVQSPRYKIIEKKQPVAFWCNPISGHNTLYWYLQNLGQGPELLIRYENEEAVDDSQLPKDRFSAERLKGVDSTLKIQPAELGDSAVYLCASSTSGSYTQYFGPGTRLTVL.

The chain couples TRBV7-9 to TRBJ1-6, with 7 bases aligning to TRBD1. Germline V gene lookup returns CDR1 SEHNR and CDR2 FQNEAQ (reference sequence). Trimming took 0 bases from V and 7 from J; bases not matched to a gene: 6. This CDR3 spans 16 amino acids. The CDR3 region is CASSLAVTGENSPLHF. As DNA, the CDR3 is TGTGCCAGCAGCTTAGCAGTCACAGGGGAAAATTCACCCCTCCACTTT. Using reference TRBV7-9 and TRBJ1-6 for the parts outside the CDR3, the full variable domain is DTGVSQNPRHKITKRGQNVTFRCDPISEHNRLYWYRQTLGQGPEFLTYFQNEAQLEKSRLLSDRFSAERPKGSFSTLEIQRTEQGDSAMYLCASSLAVTGENSPLHFGNGTRLTVT.

The chain carries TRBV7-9 and TRBJ1-4, with D possibly TRBD1 on 5 matching bases. Looked up from germline, CDR1 is SEHNR and CDR2 is FQNEAQ (reference sequence). Trimming took 3 bases from V and 3 from J, leaving 11 bases between them. The CDR3 runs 15 residues. The CDR3 DNA reads TGTGCCAGCAGCTTTGAGCCGGGACCTAATGAAAAACTGTTTTTT. This codes for CASSFEPGPNEKLFF.

The chain joins TRBV9 to TRBJ2-1, with a possible D match to TRBD1 (5 bases). Germline V gene lookup returns CDR1 SGDLS and CDR2 YYNGEE. Trimming removed 0 bases at V and 9 bases at J, with 16 bases between. The CDR3 contains 15 residues. In nucleotides, the CDR3 is TGTGCCAGCAGCGTAGTGGCAGACCAAAGGGGTGAGCAGTTCTTC. It encodes CASSVVADQRGEQFF. Using reference TRBV9 and TRBJ2-1 for the parts outside the CDR3, the full variable domain is DSGVTQTPKHLITATGQRVTLRCSPRSGDLSVYWYQQSLDQGLQFLIQYYNGEERAKGNILERFSAQQFPDLHSELNLSSLELGDSALYFCASSVVADQRGEQFFGPGTRLTVL.

The J gene is TRBJ2-2, the V gene TRBV7-2, with D possibly TRBD1 on 5 matching bases. The CDR3 loop spans 15 amino acids. Trimming shortened V by 3 bases and J by 1 base, and 9 bases separated the two germline ends. Germline V lookup: CDR1 SGHTA, CDR2 FQGNSA. CDR3 residues: CASSLGTGNTGELFF. CDR3 coding DNA: TGTGCCAGCAGCTTGGGAACAGGGAACACCGGGGAGCTGTTTTTT.

The rearrangement links TRBV28 to TRBJ1-5; D might be TRBD1 (5 bases). This CDR3 region has 13 residues. Per germline, CDR1 MDHEN and CDR2 SYDVKM. Trimming stripped 9 bases from V and 6 bases from J, with 15 bases between. This CDR3 is CASRQWGLQPQHF. The CDR3 DNA reads TGTGCCAGTAGACAGTGGGGCCTTCAGCCCCAGCATTTT.